This is a list of T cell receptor beta chains from one sample in a study of blood T cell repertoires in COVID-19. Here immunoSEQ multiplex PCR was the method, and the copy in TCRdb shows in-frame clones only, minus some. The sample gives under 100,000 clones, approximately 78% of which show up once; less than 11% is in the top ten. Material: peripheral blood. These receptors were taken from a man aged 60 to 69 with acute or convalescent COVID-19. The conserved cysteine and the conserved F or W are not part of the CDR3 here. Fields, in order: V gene, J gene, CDR3 protein.

v_call: TRBV2
j_call: TRBJ2-7
cdr3_aa: ASRPSGRALYEQY

v_call: TRBV7-9
j_call: TRBJ1-2
cdr3_aa: ASSPGQGLEGYT

v_call: TRBV28
j_call: TRBJ2-7
cdr3_aa: ASSTLQGQREGGYEQY

v_call: TRBV11-2
j_call: TRBJ2-3
cdr3_aa: ASSIQGTDTQY

v_call: TRBV5-3
j_call: TRBJ1-2
cdr3_aa: ARSGGQGLWNGYT

v_call: TRBV7-2
j_call: TRBJ1-5
cdr3_aa: ASSPGNAKSQPQH

v_call: TRBV2
j_call: TRBJ1-5
cdr3_aa: ASSRQAFANQPQH

v_call: TRBV4-3
j_call: TRBJ2-3
cdr3_aa: ASSQGPGDTQY

v_call: TRBV5-5
j_call: TRBJ1-2
cdr3_aa: ASSLGQLQGWGYT

v_call: TRBV7-2
j_call: TRBJ2-1
cdr3_aa: ASSLGGSGGFDEQF

v_call: TRBV6-2/TRBV6-3
j_call: TRBJ2-1
cdr3_aa: ASSLEASYNEQF

v_call: TRBV2
j_call: TRBJ1-6
cdr3_aa: ATAGQGNSPLH

v_call: TRBV28
j_call: TRBJ1-2
cdr3_aa: ASSFWSKGVHGYT

v_call: TRBV6-5
j_call: TRBJ2-2
cdr3_aa: ASSPDRGTGELF

v_call: TRBV5-1
j_call: TRBJ1-2
cdr3_aa: ASSLEGQGDYGYT

v_call: TRBV18
j_call: TRBJ2-7
cdr3_aa: ASSQSGPLSYEQY